This T cell receptor beta chain was recovered during a study of T cell repertoires in cytomegalovirus infection (dated by TCRdb to the late 2010s). Regarding the study in general: Donor HLA type was relevant to the analysis, because carriage of CMV infection together with the matching HLA type was indicated by public TCR beta signatures.

CDR3 length: 16 amino acids, cysteine to phenylalanine. Left in the record is the CDR3 DNA by itself, 48 bases read in frame from the first base. CDR1 is given as MNHEY and CDR2 as SVGEGT, both from the germline V gene. Trimming at the junction amounts to 5 bases on V and 1 base on J, and the germline ends lie 15 bases apart. This clonotype has at least ten counts. Its antigen remains undetermined. Base qualities are not recorded, but no much larger clone differs from it by a single base. General study outcomes and caveats: In both this cohort and an independent roughly 350-donor cohort, the cumulative frequency of public TCR beta family members distinguished carriers of CMV infection plus the relevant HLA type. The ex vivo response was dominated by HLA-C-restricted CMV-specific TCR beta clonotypes, which also provided the single most frequent clonotype in two of eight donors.

TCRdb records Illumina HiSeq 1500 as the sequencer. TCRdb's own reprocessing of the public reads used fastp at Q25 and MiXCR and kept productive beta chains. Each entry merges the rows of one CDR3 protein and shows their most common DNA and genes. Counted in this sample were 210,000 or so distinct CDR3 sequences; 6% to 8% of them appeared once. The ten largest clones capture under 7% of the sample. Specimen: PBMCs. This sequence was found in a human donor in good health (CMV status not recorded). Some clones in this sample may be carry-over from other donors' samples. Recombination joined TRBV6-2 or TRBV6-3 with TRBJ1-5; the D gene is possibly TRBD1, with 6 bases matching. In nucleotide form, the sequence is TGTGCCAGCAGTCCCCATAGGGGGGCAAGCAATCAGCCCCAGCATTTT. Translation gives CASSPHRGASNQPQHF.